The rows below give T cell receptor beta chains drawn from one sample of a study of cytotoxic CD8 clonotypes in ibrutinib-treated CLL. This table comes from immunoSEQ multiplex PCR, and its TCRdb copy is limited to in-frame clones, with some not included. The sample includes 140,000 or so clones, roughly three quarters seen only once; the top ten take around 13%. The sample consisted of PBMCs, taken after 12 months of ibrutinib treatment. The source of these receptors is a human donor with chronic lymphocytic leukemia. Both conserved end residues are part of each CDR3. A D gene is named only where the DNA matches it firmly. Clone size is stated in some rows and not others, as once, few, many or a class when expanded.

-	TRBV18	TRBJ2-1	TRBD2	TGTGCCAGCTCACCTCCAGGCGGGAGTGGGACCTACAATGAGCAGTTCTTC	CASSPPGGSGTYNEQFF
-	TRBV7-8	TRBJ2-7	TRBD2	TGTGCCAGCAGCCTTTTGCCGGGACTAGCGACATTTGACTACGAGCAGTACTTC	CASSLLPGLATFDYEQYF
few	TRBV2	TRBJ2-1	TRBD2	TGTGCCAGCAGCGAGACTAGCGGGAGTGAAAATGAGCAGTTCTTC	CASSETSGSENEQFF
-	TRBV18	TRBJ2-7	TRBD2	TGTGCCAGCTCACCTCTAGCGGGAGGATCCTACGAGCAGTACTTC	CASSPLAGGSYEQYF
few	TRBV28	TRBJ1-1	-	TGTGCCAGCAGTTCGGGACGAAACACTGAAGCTTTCTTT	CASSSGRNTEAFF
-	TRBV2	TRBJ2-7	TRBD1	TGTGCCAGCAGGCGAACGACAGGGGCCTCCTACGAGCAGTACTTC	CASRRTTGASYEQYF
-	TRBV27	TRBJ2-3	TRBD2	TGTGCCAGCAGTTCCCCCCGTGCGGGAGCAACAGATACGCAGTATTTT	CASSSPRAGATDTQYF
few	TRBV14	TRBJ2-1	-	TGTGCCAGCAGCCAAGAGTGGGCAGGGATCCACAATGAGCAGTTCTTC	CASSQEWAGIHNEQFF
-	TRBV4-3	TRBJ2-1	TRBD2	TGCGCCAGCAGCCAAGATCCTAGCGGGATTAATGAGCAGTTCTTC	CASSQDPSGINEQFF
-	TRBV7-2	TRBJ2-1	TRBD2	TGTGCCAGCAGCTTAGTCGGGAGGGTCAATGAGCAGTTCTTC	CASSLVGRVNEQFF
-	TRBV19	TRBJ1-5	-	TGTGCCAGTAGGGTGGCAGGGGATCAGCCCCAGCATTTT	CASRVAGDQPQHF
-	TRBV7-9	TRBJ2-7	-	TGTGCCAGCAGCTTAGGATTAGCGGCCTACGAGCAGTACTTC	CASSLGLAAYEQYF
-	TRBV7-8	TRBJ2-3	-	TGTGCCAGCAGCCGTAGCGGCAGGGGCGGATATACGCAGTATTTT	CASSRSGRGGYTQYF
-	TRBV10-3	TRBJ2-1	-	TGTGCCATCAGTGAGTATAGCGGCAATGAGCAGTTCTTC	CAISEYSGNEQFF
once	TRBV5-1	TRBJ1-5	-	TGCGCCAGCAGCTTGGATGCGGATTATCAGCCCCAGCATTTT	CASSLDADYQPQHF
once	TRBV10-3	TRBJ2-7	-	TGTGCCATCACCCCAACTGAAACAGGGAAAGGATCCGAGCAGTACTTC	CAITPTETGKGSEQYF
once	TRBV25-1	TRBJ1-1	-	TGTGCCAGCAGCGACAGCCTACCGAACACTGAAGCTTTCTTT	CASSDSLPNTEAFF
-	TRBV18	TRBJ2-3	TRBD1	TGTGCCAGCTCACCCTGGGACAGGTCCACAGATACGCAGTATTTT	CASSPWDRSTDTQYF
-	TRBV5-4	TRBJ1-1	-	TGTGCCAGCAGCCTCGGTCCGAACACTGAAGCTTTCTTT	CASSLGPNTEAFF
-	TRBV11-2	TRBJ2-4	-	TGTGCCAGCAGCTTAAGTTCGGTGGGAGAAGCCAAAAACATTCAGTACTTC	CASSLSSVGEAKNIQYF
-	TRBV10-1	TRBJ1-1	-	TGCGCCAGCAGTCGGGGGGCCGGGCTCGCTGAAGCTTTCTTT	CASSRGAGLAEAFF
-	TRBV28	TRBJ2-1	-	TGTGCCAGCAGTCTACCCCCATGGACAAAGGCGGGCTCCTACAATGAGCAGTTCTTC	CASSLPPWTKAGSYNEQFF
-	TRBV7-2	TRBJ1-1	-	TGTGCCAGCAGCTTAGCGCTGGGGAGGACTGAAGCTTTCTTT	CASSLALGRTEAFF
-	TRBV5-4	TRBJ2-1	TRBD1	TGTGCCAGCAGCTCAGGGACAGCTATATACAATGAGCAGTTCTTC	CASSSGTAIYNEQFF
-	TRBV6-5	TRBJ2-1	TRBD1	TGTGCCAGCAGTGACGGGACAGGGTACAATGAGCAGTTCTTC	CASSDGTGYNEQFF
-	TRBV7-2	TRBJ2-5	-	TGTGCCAGCAGCCCCGCGGGTGGGTACCAAGAGACCCAGTACTTC	CASSPAGGYQETQYF
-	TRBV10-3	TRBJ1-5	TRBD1	TGTGCCATCATTCACGGCAGGGGGCTTTGGTGCAATCAGCCCCAGCATTTT	CAIIHGRGLWCNQPQHF
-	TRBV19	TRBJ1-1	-	TGTGCCAGTAGCCAGATCGGGTCTGAAGCTTTCTTT	CASSQIGSEAFF
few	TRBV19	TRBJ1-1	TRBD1	TGTGCCAGTAGTCCTCAGACAGGGAGGTCTGAAGCTTTCTTT	CASSPQTGRSEAFF
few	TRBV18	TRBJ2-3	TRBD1	TGTGCCAGCCCGACAGGGGTAGGAGATACGCAGTATTTT	CASPTGVGDTQYF
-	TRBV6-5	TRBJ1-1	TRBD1	TGTGCCAGCAGCCGACAGGGGATCGTCACTGAAGCTTTCTTT	CASSRQGIVTEAFF
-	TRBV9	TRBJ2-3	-	TGTGCCAGCAGCGTACAGGGAGGTGATACGCAGTATTTT	CASSVQGGDTQYF
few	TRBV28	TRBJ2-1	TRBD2	TGTGCCAGCAGTCCCGGACTAGCGGGGTACAATGAGCAGTTCTTC	CASSPGLAGYNEQFF
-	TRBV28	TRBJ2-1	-	TGTGCCAGCACCCTCCGGGGGACGGAGTACAATGAGCAGTTCTTC	CASTLRGTEYNEQFF
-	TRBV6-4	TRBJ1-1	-	TGTGCCAGCAGTGACTCGGGTAACTCCTTTTTTCCGAATCCAAATGTTAACACTGAAGCTTTCTTT	CASSDSGNSFFPNPNVNTEAFF
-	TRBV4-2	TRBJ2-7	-	TGTGCCAGCAGCCAATTGCCCTACGAGCAGTACTTC	CASSQLPYEQYF
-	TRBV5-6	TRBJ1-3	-	TGTGCCAGCAGCTTTGGCAGGGGATCAGGAAACACCATATATTTT	CASSFGRGSGNTIYF
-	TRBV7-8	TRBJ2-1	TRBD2	TGTGCCAGCAGCCGGAGCGGGGGACCCTACAATGAGCAGTTCTTC	CASSRSGGPYNEQFF
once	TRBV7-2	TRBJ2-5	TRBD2	TGTGCCAGCAGTCAAACTGCTAGCGGGGGCGGGAGAGAGACCCAGTACTTC	CASSQTASGGGRETQYF
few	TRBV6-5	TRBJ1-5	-	TGTGCCAGCAGTTACTTGGCGGGAAATCAGCCCCAGCATTTT	CASSYLAGNQPQHF
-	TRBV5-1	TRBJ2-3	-	TGCGCCAGCAGCTTAATGAGAAGTGCGGAGGCAGATACGCAGTATTTT	CASSLMRSAEADTQYF
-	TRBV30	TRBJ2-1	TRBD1	TGTGCCTGGAGTTCAACAGGGGCCTACAATGAGCAGTTCTTC	CAWSSTGAYNEQFF
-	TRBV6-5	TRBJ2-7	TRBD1	TGTGCCAGCAGTTACTCGGGTCAGGGGGTCTACGAGCAGTACTTC	CASSYSGQGVYEQYF
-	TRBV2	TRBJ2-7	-	TGTGCCACCCTGGGTGAGGTGCGGGAGCAGTACTTC	CATLGEVREQYF
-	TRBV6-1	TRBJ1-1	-	TGTGCCAGTCAGAAGTACTTAAACACTGAAGCTTTCTTT	CASQKYLNTEAFF
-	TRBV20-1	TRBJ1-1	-	TGCAGTGCGAGCCCGGGACCTGAAGCTTTCTTT	CSASPGPEAFF
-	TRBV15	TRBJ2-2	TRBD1	TGTGCCACCCGGGGACAGGGGGGCAACACCGGGGAGCTGTTTTTT	CATRGQGGNTGELFF